This TCR beta chain was sequenced for a study of CD8 T cells in Susac syndrome. Blood CD8+ and CD4+ T cells underwent high-throughput TCR beta sequencing. Negative isolation was used for CD8+ and CD4+ T cells and FACS enrichment for TEMRA cells. An amount of RNA that ranged from roughly 0.45 to 1 ug was reverse transcribed with random hexamers. MiXCR, applied by TCRdb to the immunoSEQ multiplex PCR reads, yields one record per CDR3 protein. The table lists about 300,000 distinct CDR3 sequences, 92% of them singletons. Germline V CDR1 and CDR2: SGHTA, FQGNSA. With 1 base removed from V and 3 bases from J, the gap between germline ends came to 10 bases. This CDR3 region has 15 residues.

The clonotype comes from a human donor with multiple sclerosis. V is TRBV7-2 and J is TRBJ1-5; D might be TRBD1 (5 bases). Sequencing used CD4+ T cells from PBMCs. The CDR3 sequence: CASSLGSRANQPQHF. As DNA, the CDR3 is TGTGCCAGCAGCTTAGGGTCCAGGGCCAATCAGCCCCAGCATTTT.